Below are 2 T cell receptor beta chains sequenced from a single sample in a study of early T cells in non-severe SARS-CoV-2 infection. One entry per CDR3 protein, called by TCRdb with MiXCR from the 5' RACE reads. The repertoire consists of roughly 28,000 distinct CDR3 sequences, with more than 4.5% occurring once and the leading ten covering roughly 1%. Material: whole blood. These receptors all stem from an adult who was a healthcare worker with PCR-confirmed SARS-CoV-2 infection or an uninfected control (not recorded which).

The J gene is TRBJ2-5, the V gene TRBV15; 13 positions match TRBD2. Germline V gives CDR1 LNHNV, CDR2 YYDKDF (reference sequence). The V segment lost 5 bases and the J segment 3 bases; nucleotides outside the gene matches: 9. This CDR3 is 17 amino acids long. The CDR3 region is CATSPRFGTSGEETQYF. The DNA of the CDR3 is TGTGCCACCAGCCCGCGATTTGGGACTAGCGGGGAAGAGACCCAGTACTTC.

This clonotype was detected ten times or more. J is TRBJ1-1 and V is TRBV7-9; 7 nucleotides agree with TRBD1. The CDR3 sequence is 14 residues long. V was pared by 7 bases and J by 2 bases, with 7 bases of the junction left unmatched. The germline gives CDR1 SEHNR, CDR2 FQNEAQ (reference sequence). DNA of the CDR3: TGTGCCAGCAAAATGGACAGGTTTAACACTGAAGCTTTCTTT. Translation gives CASKMDRFNTEAFF.